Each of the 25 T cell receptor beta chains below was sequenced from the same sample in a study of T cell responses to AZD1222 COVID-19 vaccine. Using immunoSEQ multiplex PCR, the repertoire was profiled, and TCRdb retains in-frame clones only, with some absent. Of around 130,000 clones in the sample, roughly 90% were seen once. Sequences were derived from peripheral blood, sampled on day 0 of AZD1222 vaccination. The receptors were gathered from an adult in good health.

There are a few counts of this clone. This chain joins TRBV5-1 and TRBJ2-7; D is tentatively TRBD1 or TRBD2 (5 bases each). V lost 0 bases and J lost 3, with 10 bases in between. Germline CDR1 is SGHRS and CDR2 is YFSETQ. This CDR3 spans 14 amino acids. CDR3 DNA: TGCGCCAGCAGCTTGGCTTTGGGGGACTACGAGCAGTACTTC. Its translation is CASSLALGDYEQYF.

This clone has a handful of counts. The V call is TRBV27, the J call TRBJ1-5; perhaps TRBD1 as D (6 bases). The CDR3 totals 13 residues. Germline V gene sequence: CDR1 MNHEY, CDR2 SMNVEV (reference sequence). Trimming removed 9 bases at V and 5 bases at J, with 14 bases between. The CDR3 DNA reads TGTGCCAGTGGGGGGGGGCGAGATCAGCCCCAGCATTTT. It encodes CASGGGRDQPQHF.

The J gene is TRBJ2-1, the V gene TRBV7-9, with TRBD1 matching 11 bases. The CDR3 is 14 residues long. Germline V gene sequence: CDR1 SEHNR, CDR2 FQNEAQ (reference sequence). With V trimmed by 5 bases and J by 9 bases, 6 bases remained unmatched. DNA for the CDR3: TGTGCCAGCAGCCTCGGACAGGGGGCAATTGAGCAGTTCTTC. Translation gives CASSLGQGAIEQFF. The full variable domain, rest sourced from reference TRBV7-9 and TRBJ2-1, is DTGVSQNPRHKITKRGQNVTFRCDPISEHNRLYWYRQTLGQGPEFLTYFQNEAQLEKSRLLSDRFSAERPKGSFSTLEIQRTEQGDSAMYLCASSLGQGAIEQFFGPGTRLTVL.

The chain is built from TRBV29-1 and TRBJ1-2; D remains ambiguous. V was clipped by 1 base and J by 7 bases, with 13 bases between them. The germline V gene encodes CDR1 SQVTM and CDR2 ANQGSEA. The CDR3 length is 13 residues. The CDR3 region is CSVEGLQRGGYTF. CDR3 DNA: TGCAGCGTTGAAGGACTCCAGCGGGGTGGCTACACCTTC.

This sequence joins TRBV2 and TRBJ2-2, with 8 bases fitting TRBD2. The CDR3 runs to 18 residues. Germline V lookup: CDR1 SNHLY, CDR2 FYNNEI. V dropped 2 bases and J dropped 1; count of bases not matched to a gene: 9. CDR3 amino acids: CASSESMFSGKNTGELFF. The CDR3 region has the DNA TGTGCCAGCAGTGAATCGATGTTTAGCGGGAAGAACACCGGGGAGCTGTTTTTT.

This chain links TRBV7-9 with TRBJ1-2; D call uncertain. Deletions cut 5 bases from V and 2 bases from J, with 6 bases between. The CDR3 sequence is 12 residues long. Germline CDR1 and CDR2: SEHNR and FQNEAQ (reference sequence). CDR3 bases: TGTGCCAGCAGCCAGGACAACTATGGCTACACCTTC. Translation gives CASSQDNYGYTF.

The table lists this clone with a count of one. The CDR3 region has the DNA TGTGCCAGCAGCCAAGAGGCATTGAACACTGAAGCTTTCTTT. Translating gives CASSQEALNTEAFF. The chain recombines TRBV3-1 (or the pseudogene TRBV3-2) with TRBJ1-1, with D hard to call. Trimming took 0 bases from V and 0 from J, leaving 5 bases between them. Germline values: CDR1 LGHDT, CDR2 YNNKEL (reference sequence). CDR3 size: 14 residues.

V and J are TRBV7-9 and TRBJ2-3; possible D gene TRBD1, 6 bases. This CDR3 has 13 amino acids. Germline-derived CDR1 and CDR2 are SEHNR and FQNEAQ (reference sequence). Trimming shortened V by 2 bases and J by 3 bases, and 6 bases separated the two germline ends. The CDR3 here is CASSLTGTDTQYF. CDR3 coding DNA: TGTGCCAGCAGCTTAACAGGGACAGATACGCAGTATTTT.

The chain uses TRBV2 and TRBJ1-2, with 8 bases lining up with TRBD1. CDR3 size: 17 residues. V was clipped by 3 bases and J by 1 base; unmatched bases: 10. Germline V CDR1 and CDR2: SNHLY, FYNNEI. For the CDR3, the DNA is TGTGCCAGCAGTGAGGTGAACAGGGGGAATCTTAACTATGGCTACACCTTC. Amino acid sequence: CASSEVNRGNLNYGYTF. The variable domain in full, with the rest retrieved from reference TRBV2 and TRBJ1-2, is EPEVTQTPSHQVTQMGQEVILRCVPISNHLYFYWYRQILGQKVEFLVSFYNNEISEKSEIFDDQFSVERPDGSNFTLKIRSTKLEDSAMYFCASSEVNRGNLNYGYTFGSGTRLTVV.

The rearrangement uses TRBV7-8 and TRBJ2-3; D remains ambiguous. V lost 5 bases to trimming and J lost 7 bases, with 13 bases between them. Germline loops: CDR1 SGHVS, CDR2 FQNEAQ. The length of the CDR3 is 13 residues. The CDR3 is CASSRVGKNTQYF. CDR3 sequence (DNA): TGTGCCAGCAGCCGGGTGGGAAAAAATACGCAGTATTTT. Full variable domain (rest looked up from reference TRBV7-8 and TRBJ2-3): GAGVSQSPRYKVAKRGQDVALRCDPISGHVSLFWYQQALGQGPEFLTYFQNEAQLDKSGLPSDRFFAERPEGSVSTLKIQRTQQEDSAVYLCASSRVGKNTQYFGPGTRLTVL.

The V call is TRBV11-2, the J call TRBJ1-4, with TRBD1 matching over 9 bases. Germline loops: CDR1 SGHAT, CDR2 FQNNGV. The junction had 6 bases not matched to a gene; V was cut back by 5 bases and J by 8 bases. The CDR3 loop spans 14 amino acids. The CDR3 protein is CASSRGTGNEKLFF. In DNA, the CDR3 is TGTGCCAGCAGCCGTGGGACAGGGAACGAAAAACTGTTTTTT.

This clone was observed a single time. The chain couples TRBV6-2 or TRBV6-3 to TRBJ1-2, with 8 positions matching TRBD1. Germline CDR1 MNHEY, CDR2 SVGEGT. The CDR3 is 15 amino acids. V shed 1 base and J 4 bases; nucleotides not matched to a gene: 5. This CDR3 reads CASSYWGQDPYGYTF. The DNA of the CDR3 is TGTGCCAGCAGTTACTGGGGACAGGACCCCTATGGCTACACCTTC.

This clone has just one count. CDR3 loop: CASSEAWDSYGYTF. Here the CDR3 DNA reads TGTGCCAGCAGTGAAGCATGGGACAGCTATGGCTACACCTTC. The V gene is TRBV6-1, the J gene TRBJ1-2; 7 nucleotides match TRBD1. The V gene's germline CDR1 is MNHNS and CDR2 SASEGT. The CDR3 loop spans 14 amino acids. After removal of 0 bases from V and 4 bases from J, the junction contained 2 bases not matched to a gene.

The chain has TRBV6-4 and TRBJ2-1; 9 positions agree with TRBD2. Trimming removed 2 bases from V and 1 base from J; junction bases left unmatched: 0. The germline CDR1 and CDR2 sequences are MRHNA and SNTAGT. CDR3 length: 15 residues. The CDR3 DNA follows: TGTGCCAGCAGTGACACTAGCGGGTCCTACAATGAGCAGTTCTTC. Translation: CASSDTSGSYNEQFF.

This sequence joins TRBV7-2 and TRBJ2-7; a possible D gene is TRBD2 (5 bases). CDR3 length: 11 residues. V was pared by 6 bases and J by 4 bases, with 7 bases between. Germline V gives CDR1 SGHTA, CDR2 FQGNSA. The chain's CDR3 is CASRREYEQYF. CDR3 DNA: TGTGCCAGCAGGAGGGAGTACGAGCAGTACTTC.

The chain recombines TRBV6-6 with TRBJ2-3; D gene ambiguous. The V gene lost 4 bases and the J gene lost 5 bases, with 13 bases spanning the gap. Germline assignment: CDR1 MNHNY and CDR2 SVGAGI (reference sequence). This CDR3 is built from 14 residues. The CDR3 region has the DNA TGTGCCAGCAGTTCCTCCACACCAAAAGATACGCAGTATTTT. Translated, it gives CASSSSTPKDTQYF.

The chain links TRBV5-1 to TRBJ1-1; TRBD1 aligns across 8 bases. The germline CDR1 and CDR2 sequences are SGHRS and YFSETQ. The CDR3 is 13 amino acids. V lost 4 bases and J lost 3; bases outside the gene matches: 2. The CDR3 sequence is CASSLQGDTEAFF. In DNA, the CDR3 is TGCGCCAGCAGCCTACAGGGGGACACTGAAGCTTTCTTT.

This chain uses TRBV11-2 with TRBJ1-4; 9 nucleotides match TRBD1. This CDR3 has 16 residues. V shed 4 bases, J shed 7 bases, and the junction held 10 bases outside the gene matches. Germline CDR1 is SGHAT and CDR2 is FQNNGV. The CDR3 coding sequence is TGTGCCAGCAGCTCCCAGGGACAGGGCCTAGGTGAAAAACTGTTTTTT. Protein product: CASSSQGQGLGEKLFF.

CDR3 loop: CASSAVTSGRTTDTQYF. CDR3 coding DNA: TGTGCCAGCAGTGCCGTGACTAGCGGGAGGACCACAGATACGCAGTATTTT. The chain joins TRBV6-2 or TRBV6-3 to TRBJ2-3, with TRBD2 matching over 13 bases. The ends lost 5 bases at V and 2 bases at J; junction bases unmatched: 7. In germline, CDR1 is MNHEY, CDR2 SVGEGT. CDR3 length: 17 residues.

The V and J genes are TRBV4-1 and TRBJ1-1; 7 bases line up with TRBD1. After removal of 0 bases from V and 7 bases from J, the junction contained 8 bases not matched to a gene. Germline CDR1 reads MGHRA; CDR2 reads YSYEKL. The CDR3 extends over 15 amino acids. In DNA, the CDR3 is TGCGCCAGCAGCCAAGATCGGACAGGACTCGTTGAAGCTTTCTTT. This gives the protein CASSQDRTGLVEAFF.

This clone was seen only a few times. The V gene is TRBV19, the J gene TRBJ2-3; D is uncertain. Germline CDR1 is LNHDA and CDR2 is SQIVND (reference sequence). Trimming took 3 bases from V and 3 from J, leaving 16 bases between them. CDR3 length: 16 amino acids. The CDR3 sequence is CASSIRRRLGTDTQYF. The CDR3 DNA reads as TGTGCCAGTAGTATTCGCAGAAGGTTGGGGACAGATACGCAGTATTTT. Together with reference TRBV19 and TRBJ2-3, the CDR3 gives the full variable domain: DGGITQSPKYLFRKEGQNVTLSCEQNLNHDAMYWYRQDPGQGLRLIYYSQIVNDFQKGDIAEGYSVSREKKESFPLTVTSAQKNPTAFYLCASSIRRRLGTDTQYFGPGTRLTVL.

The DNA for the CDR3 is TGTGCCAGCAGCCAAGAATTACGGAGGACTAGCGGGGGGCACTACGAGCAGTACTTC. Translation gives CASSQELRRTSGGHYEQYF. V and J are TRBV4-2 and TRBJ2-7, with 14 positions matching TRBD2. The germline CDR1 and CDR2 sequences are LGHNA and YNFKEQ. This CDR3 has 19 amino acids. The V segment lost 0 bases and the J segment 3 bases; nucleotides outside the gene matches: 10.

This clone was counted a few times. The CDR3 nucleotides read TGTGCCAGTACCACCGGGGGACAGCCCCAGCATTTT. It yields the protein CASTTGGQPQHF. The chain combines TRBV19 with TRBJ1-5; the D gene is possibly TRBD1 (5 bases). The CDR3 loop spans 12 amino acids. Looked up from germline, CDR1 is LNHDA and CDR2 is SQIVND (reference sequence). Trimming removed 7 bases from V and 7 bases from J, with 11 bases in between.

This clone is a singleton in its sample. DNA for the CDR3: TGTGCCAGCACTGGGAGGTTCTCGACTAGCAATGAGCAGTTCTTC. As protein: CASTGRFSTSNEQFF. The rearrangement uses TRBV7-9 and TRBJ2-1; perhaps TRBD2 as D (6 bases). The germline V and J ends were trimmed by 7 bases and 6 bases, with 19 bases remaining between them. The CDR3 has 15 amino acids. Germline CDR1 reads SEHNR; CDR2 reads FQNEAQ (reference sequence). The full variable domain, in which reference TRBV7-9 and TRBJ2-1 provide the parts outside the CDR3, is DTGVSQNPRHKITKRGQNVTFRCDPISEHNRLYWYRQTLGQGPEFLTYFQNEAQLEKSRLLSDRFSAERPKGSFSTLEIQRTEQGDSAMYLCASTGRFSTSNEQFFGPGTRLTVL.

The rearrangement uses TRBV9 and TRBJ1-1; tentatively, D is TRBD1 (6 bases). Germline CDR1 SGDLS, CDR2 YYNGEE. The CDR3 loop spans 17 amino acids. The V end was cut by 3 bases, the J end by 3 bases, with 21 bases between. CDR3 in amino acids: CASSAGGHPTRDTEAFF. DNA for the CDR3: TGTGCCAGCAGCGCCGGGGGACACCCTACACGAGACACTGAAGCTTTCTTT.